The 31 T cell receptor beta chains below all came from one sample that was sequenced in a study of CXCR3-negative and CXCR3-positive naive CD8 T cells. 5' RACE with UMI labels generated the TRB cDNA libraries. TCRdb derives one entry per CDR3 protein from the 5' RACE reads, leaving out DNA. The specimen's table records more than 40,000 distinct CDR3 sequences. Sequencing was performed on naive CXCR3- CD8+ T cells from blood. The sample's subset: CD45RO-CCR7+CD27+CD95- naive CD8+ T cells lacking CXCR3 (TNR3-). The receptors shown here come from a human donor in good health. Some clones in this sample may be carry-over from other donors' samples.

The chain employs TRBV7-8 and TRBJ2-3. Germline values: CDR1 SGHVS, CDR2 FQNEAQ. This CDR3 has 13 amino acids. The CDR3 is CASSLSSRGWSYF. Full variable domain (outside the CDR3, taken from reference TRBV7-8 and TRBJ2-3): GAGVSQSPRYKVAKRGQDVALRCDPISGHVSLFWYQQALGQGPEFLTYFQNEAQLDKSGLPSDRFFAERPEGSVSTLKIQRTQQEDSAVYLCASSLSSRGWSYFGPGTRLTVL.

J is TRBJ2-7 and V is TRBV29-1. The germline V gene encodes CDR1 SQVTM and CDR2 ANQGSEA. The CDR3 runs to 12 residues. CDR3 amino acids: CSVEEFCREQYF.

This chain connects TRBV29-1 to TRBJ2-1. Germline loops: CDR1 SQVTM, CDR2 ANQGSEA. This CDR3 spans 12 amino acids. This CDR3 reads CSVGSSYNEQFF.

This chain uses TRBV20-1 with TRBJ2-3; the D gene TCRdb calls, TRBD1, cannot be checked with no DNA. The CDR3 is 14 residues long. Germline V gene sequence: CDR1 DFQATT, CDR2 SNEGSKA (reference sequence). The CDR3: CSARRNQGTDTQYF.

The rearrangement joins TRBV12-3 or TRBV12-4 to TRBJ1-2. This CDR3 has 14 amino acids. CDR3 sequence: CASSLNGIGYGYTF.

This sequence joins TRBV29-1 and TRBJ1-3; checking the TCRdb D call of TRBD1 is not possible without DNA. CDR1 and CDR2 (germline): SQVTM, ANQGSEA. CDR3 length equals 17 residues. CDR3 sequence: CSAQGSVGANSGNTIYF.

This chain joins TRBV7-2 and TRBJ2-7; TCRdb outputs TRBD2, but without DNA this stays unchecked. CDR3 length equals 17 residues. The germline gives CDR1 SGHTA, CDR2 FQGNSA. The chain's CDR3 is CASSSTSGGAARYEQYF. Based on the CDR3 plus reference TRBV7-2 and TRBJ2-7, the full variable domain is GAGVSQSPSNKVTEKGKDVELRCDPISGHTALYWYRQSLGQGLEFLIYFQGNSAPDKSGLPSDRFSAERTGGSVSTLTIQRTQQEDSAVYLCASSSTSGGAARYEQYFGPGTRLTVT.

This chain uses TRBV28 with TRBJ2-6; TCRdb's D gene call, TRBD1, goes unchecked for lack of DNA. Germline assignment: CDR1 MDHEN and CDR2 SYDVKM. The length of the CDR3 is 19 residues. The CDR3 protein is CASSQRPGTGSSGANVLTF.

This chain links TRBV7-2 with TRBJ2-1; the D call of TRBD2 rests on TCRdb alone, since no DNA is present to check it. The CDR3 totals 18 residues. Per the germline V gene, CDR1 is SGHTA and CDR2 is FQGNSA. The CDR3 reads CASSPLWAGGPLGNEQFF.

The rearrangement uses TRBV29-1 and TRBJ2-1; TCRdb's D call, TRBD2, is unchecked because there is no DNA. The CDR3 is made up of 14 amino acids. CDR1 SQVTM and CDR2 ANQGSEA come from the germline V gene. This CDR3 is CSALGAGGSNEQFF.

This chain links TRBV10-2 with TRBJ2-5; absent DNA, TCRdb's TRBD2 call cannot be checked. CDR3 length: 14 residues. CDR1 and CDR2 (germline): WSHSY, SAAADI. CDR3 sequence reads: CASGTSGEQETQYF.

This chain's CDR3 is CASSDKSYEQYF. The V gene is TRBV28, the J gene TRBJ2-7. Germline V lookup: CDR1 MDHEN, CDR2 SYDVKM. This CDR3 comprises 12 residues.

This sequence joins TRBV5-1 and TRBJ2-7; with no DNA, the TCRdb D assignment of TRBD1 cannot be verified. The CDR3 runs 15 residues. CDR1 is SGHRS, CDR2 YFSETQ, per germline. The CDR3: CASSLGTGIGLEQYF. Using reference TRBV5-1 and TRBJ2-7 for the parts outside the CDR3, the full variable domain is KAGVTQTPRYLIKTRGQQVTLSCSPISGHRSVSWYQQTPGQGLQFLFEYFSETQRNKGNFPGRFSGRQFSNSRSEMNVSTLELGDSALYLCASSLGTGIGLEQYFGPGTRLTVT.

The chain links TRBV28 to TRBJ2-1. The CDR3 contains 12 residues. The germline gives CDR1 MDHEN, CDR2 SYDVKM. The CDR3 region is CASRAPDNEQFF.

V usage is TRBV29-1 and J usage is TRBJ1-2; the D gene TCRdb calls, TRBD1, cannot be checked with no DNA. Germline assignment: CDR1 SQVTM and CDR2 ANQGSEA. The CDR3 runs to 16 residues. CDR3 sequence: CSVEGVGQEWDYGYTF.

The CDR3: CASSDRLYDHEQYF. The chain carries TRBV25-1 and TRBJ2-7. There are 14 residues in the CDR3. CDR1 is MGHDK, CDR2 SYGVNS, per germline.

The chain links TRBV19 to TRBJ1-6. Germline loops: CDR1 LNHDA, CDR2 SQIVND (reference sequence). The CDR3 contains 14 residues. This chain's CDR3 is CASSKWDYNSPLHF.

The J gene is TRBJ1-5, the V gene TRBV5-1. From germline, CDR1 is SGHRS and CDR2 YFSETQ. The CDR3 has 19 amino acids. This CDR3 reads CASSLAVPTSFYSNQPQHF.

The CDR3 loop is CAIGGQVSYEQYF. This chain connects TRBV10-3 to TRBJ2-7; absent DNA, TCRdb's TRBD1 call cannot be checked. This CDR3 region has 13 residues. Germline V CDR1 and CDR2: ENHRY, SYGVKD.

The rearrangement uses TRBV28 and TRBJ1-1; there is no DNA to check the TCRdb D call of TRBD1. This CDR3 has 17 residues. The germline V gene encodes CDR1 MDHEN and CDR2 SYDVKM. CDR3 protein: CASSLLSLHGANTEAFF.

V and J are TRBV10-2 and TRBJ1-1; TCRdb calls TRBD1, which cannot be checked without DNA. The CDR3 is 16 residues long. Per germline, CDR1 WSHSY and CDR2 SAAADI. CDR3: CASSEFTVGGNTEAFF.

CDR3 region: CASSLQQGTNTEAFF. The V and J genes are TRBV7-9 and TRBJ1-1; TCRdb designates TRBD1, a call that cannot be tested without DNA. The CDR3 extends over 15 amino acids. Germline V lookup: CDR1 SEHNR, CDR2 FQNEAQ (reference sequence).

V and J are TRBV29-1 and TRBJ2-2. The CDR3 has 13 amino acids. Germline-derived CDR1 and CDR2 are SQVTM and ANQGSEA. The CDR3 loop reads CSVEEEDSGELFF.

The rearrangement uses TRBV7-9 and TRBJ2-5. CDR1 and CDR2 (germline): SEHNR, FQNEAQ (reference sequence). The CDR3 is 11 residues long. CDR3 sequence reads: CASSSQETQYF.

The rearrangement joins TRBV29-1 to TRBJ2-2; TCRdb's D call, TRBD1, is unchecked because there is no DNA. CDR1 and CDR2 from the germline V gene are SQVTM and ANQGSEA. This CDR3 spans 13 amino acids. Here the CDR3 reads CSVGSGTVGELFF.

CDR3 sequence reads: CSVAPRTGHNTGELFF. The V call is TRBV29-1, the J call TRBJ2-2; there is no DNA to check the TCRdb D call of TRBD1. The length of the CDR3 is 16 residues. CDR1 is SQVTM, CDR2 ANQGSEA, per germline.

This chain's CDR3 is CASSYLRTANTGELFF. This chain joins TRBV7-3 and TRBJ2-2. The CDR3 is made up of 16 amino acids. The germline V gene has CDR1 SGHTA and CDR2 FQGTGA.

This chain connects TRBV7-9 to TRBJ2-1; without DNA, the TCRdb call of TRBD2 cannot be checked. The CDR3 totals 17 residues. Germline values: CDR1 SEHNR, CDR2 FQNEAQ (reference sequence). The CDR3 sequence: CASSRRLAGDNYNEQFF. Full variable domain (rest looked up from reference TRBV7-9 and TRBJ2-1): DTGVSQNPRHKITKRGQNVTFRCDPISEHNRLYWYRQTLGQGPEFLTYFQNEAQLEKSRLLSDRFSAERPKGSFSTLEIQRTEQGDSAMYLCASSRRLAGDNYNEQFFGPGTRLTVL.

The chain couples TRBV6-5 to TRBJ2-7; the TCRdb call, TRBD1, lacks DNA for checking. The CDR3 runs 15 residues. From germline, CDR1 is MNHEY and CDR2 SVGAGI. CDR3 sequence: CASSLAGTGIYEQYF.

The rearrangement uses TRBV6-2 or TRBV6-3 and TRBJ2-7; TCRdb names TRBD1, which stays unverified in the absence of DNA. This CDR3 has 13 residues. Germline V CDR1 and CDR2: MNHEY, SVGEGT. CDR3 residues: CASIPGTAYEQYF.

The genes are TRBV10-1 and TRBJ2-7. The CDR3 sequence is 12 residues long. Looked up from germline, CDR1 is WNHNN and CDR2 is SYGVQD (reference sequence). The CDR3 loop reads CASNGQSYEQYF.